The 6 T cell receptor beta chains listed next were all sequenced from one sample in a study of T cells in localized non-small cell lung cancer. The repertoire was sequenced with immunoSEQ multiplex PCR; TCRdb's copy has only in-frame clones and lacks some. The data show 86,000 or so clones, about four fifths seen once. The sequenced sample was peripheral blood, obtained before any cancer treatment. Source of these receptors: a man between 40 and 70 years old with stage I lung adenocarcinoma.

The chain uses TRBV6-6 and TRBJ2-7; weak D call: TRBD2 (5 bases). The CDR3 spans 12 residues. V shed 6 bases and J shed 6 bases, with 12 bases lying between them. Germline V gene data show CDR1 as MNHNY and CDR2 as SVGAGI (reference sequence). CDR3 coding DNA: TGTGCCAGCAGGTATGTCGGAGGCGAGCAGTACTTC. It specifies CASRYVGGEQYF.

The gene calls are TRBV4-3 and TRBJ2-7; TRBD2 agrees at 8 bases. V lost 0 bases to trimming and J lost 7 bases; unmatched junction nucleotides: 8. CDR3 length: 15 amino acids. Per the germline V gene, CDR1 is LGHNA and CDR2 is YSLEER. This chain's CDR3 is CASSQDLEGTREQYF. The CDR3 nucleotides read TGCGCCAGCAGCCAAGATCTCGAGGGGACTAGGGAGCAGTACTTC.

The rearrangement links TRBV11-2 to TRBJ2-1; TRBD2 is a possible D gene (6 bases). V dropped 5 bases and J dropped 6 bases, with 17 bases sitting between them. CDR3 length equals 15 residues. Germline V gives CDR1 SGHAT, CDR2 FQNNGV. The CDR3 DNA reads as TGTGCCAGCAGCAGCCGCCGGGACTTTCCCAATGAGCAGTTCTTC. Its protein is CASSSRRDFPNEQFF.

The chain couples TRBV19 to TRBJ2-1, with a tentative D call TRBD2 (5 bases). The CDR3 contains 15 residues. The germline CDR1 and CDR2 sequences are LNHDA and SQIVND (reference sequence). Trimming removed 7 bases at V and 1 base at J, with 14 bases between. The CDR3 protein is CASTPIATSYNEQFF. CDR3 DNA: TGTGCCAGTACCCCAATAGCGACTTCCTACAATGAGCAGTTCTTC.

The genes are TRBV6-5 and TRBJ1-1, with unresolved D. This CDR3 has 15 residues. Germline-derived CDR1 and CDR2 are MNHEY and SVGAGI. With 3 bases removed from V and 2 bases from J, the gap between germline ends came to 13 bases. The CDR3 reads CASSYNYGFNTEAFF. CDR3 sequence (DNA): TGTGCCAGCAGTTATAATTATGGGTTTAACACTGAAGCTTTCTTT.

Here the CDR3 DNA reads TGCAGTGCTAAACAGCAGACTGAAGCTTTCTTT. The encoded protein is CSAKQQTEAFF. The chain recombines TRBV20-1 with TRBJ1-1; D gene uncertain. V gave up 4 bases and J gave up 5 bases, with 8 bases separating them. Germline CDR1 reads DFQATT; CDR2 reads SNEGSKA (reference sequence). The CDR3 has 11 residues.